A selection of T cell receptor beta chains follows, all from one sample in a study of blood T cell repertoires in COVID-19. TCRdb keeps only in-frame clones here, not all; method: immunoSEQ multiplex PCR. There are a few hundred thousand clones in the sample; around 84% occur only once, and roughly 3.4% lies in the top ten. The sample consisted of peripheral blood. The receptors here all came from a woman aged 18-35 years with acute or convalescent COVID-19. CDR3s include the opening cysteine and the closing phenylalanine or tryptophan. D genes are given only for firm matches. Clone size is given for some rows only: seen once, a few or many times, or a class if the clone is expanded.

j_call cdr3_length v_call d_call clone_size cdr3_aa cdr3_nt
TRBJ2-7 13 TRBV5-4 - - CATHREEAYEQYF TGTGCCACCCACAGGGAAGAAGCCTACGAGCAGTACTTC
TRBJ2-2 14 TRBV30 - once CAWAAASLDGELFF TGTGCCTGGGCGGCAGCGAGTCTGGACGGGGAGCTGTTTTTT
TRBJ2-7 12 TRBV30 - once CAWRGHGWEQYF TGTGCCTGGAGGGGACACGGCTGGGAGCAGTACTTC
TRBJ2-7 16 TRBV1 - - CTSSHDFGDTLYEQYF TGCACCAGCAGCCATGATTTCGGGGACACGCTCTACGAGCAGTACTTC
TRBJ2-7 16 TRBV27 - - CASSFGRQPGGYEQYF TGTGCCAGCAGTTTTGGTCGACAACCCGGAGGGTACGAGCAGTACTTC
TRBJ1-6 15 TRBV19 TRBD1 - CASTVFGQGISPLHF TGTGCCAGTACCGTATTTGGACAGGGGATTTCACCCCTCCACTTT
TRBJ2-7 12 TRBV10-3 - - CAISQGSYEQYF TGTGCCATCAGTCAGGGCTCCTACGAGCAGTACTTC
TRBJ1-1 15 TRBV6-5 - - CASSYSPGGNTEAFF TGTGCCAGCAGTTACAGTCCGGGGGGGAACACTGAAGCTTTCTTT
TRBJ1-4 13 TRBV5-6 - - CASSAAVNEKLFF TGTGCCAGCAGCGCTGCGGTAAATGAAAAACTGTTTTTT
TRBJ2-5 12 TRBV3-1/TRBV3-2 - - CASSWGVETQYF TGTGCCAGCAGCTGGGGGGTAGAGACCCAGTACTTC
TRBJ2-6 17 TRBV7-6 TRBD2 - CASSLRGAQSGANVLTF TGTGCCAGCAGCCTGCGGGGGGCCCAATCTGGGGCCAACGTCCTGACTTTC
TRBJ1-2 13 TRBV9 - - CASSLPEGGGYTF TGTGCCAGCAGCCTTCCGGAAGGGGGAGGCTACACCTTC
TRBJ1-2 14 TRBV7-9 TRBD1 - CASSAPGTGWAYTF TGTGCCAGCAGCGCGCCGGGGACAGGGTGGGCGTACACCTTC
TRBJ2-7 14 TRBV14 - - CASSQENRVHEQYF TGTGCCAGCAGCCAAGAAAACAGGGTGCACGAGCAGTACTTC
TRBJ2-7 14 TRBV29-1 - once CSVYDRRLSYEQYF TGCAGCGTTTACGACAGGCGACTATCTTACGAGCAGTACTTC
TRBJ1-3 12 TRBV19 - once CASITAGNTIYF TGTGCCAGTATAACTGCCGGAAACACCATATATTTT
TRBJ2-2 15 TRBV2 - - CASNSVTGATGELFF TGTGCCAGCAATAGTGTGACGGGAGCGACCGGGGAGCTGTTTTTT
TRBJ1-3 19 TRBV13 TRBD1 - CASSPTARGGAVPGNTIYF TGTGCCAGCAGCCCAACGGCAAGAGGGGGCGCGGTTCCCGGAAACACCATATATTTT
TRBJ1-1 15 TRBV4-1 TRBD1 - CASSQDLGDRAEAFF TGCGCCAGCAGCCAAGATTTAGGGGACAGGGCTGAAGCTTTCTTT
TRBJ1-5 15 TRBV4-1 TRBD1 once CASSQGADSNQPQHF TGCGCCAGCAGTCAGGGGGCCGATAGCAATCAGCCCCAGCATTTT
TRBJ1-2 14 TRBV25-1 - - CASSEYGDNYGYTF TGTGCCAGCAGTGAATACGGGGATAACTATGGCTACACCTTC
TRBJ1-1 15 TRBV13 - - CASSLGRGVNTEAFF TGTGCCAGCAGCTTAGGACGGGGGGTTAACACTGAAGCTTTCTTT
TRBJ1-6 15 TRBV15 TRBD1 few CATSRRTGEGSPLHF TGTGCCACCAGCCGCAGGACAGGGGAAGGTTCACCCCTCCACTTT
TRBJ1-1 14 TRBV5-5 - - CASSLETWGVEAFF TGTGCCAGCAGCTTGGAAACATGGGGCGTTGAAGCTTTCTTT
TRBJ1-1 14 TRBV7-3 TRBD1 - CASSRQGEDTEAFF TGTGCCAGCAGCCGACAGGGTGAGGACACTGAAGCTTTCTTT
TRBJ1-2 11 TRBV29-1 TRBD1 once CSHDRENGYTF TGCAGCCATGACAGGGAGAATGGCTACACCTTC
TRBJ1-2 14 TRBV5-1 TRBD1 - CASSLGTGAYGYTF TGCGCCAGCAGCTTGGGGACAGGGGCATATGGCTACACCTTC
TRBJ1-2 13 TRBV16 - - CASSRDTQYGYTF TGTGCCAGCAGCCGAGACACTCAGTATGGCTACACCTTC
TRBJ2-7 15 TRBV27 TRBD1 - CASTGQRQGAYEQYF TGTGCCAGCACCGGACAAAGACAGGGGGCCTACGAGCAGTACTTC
TRBJ1-5 15 TRBV15 - - CATSSGGVSNQPQHF TGTGCCACCAGCAGTGGGGGGGTAAGCAATCAGCCCCAGCATTTT
TRBJ2-3 15 TRBV20-1 TRBD1 - CSASRGNRDRDTQYF TGCAGTGCTAGTCGGGGAAACCGGGACAGAGATACGCAGTATTTT
TRBJ2-3 16 TRBV5-6 - - CASSEGISGVTDTQYF TGTGCCAGCAGCGAGGGTATTAGCGGAGTCACAGATACGCAGTATTTT
TRBJ1-1 15 TRBV7-9 TRBD1 - CASSALQGRITEAFF TGTGCCAGCAGCGCGCTACAGGGGCGTATCACTGAAGCTTTCTTT
TRBJ1-5 14 TRBV28 TRBD1 - CASREDRAYQPQHF TGTGCCAGCAGGGAAGACAGGGCCTATCAGCCCCAGCATTTT
TRBJ2-3 14 TRBV7-3 TRBD1 - CASSLDRGTDTQYF TGTGCCAGCAGCCTCGACAGGGGAACAGATACGCAGTATTTT
TRBJ2-2 15 TRBV2 TRBD1 - CASSEAPGQAGELFF TGTGCCAGCAGTGAAGCACCTGGACAGGCCGGGGAGCTGTTTTTT
TRBJ1-6 16 TRBV6-1 - - CASSDISQSYNSPLHF TGTGCCAGCAGTGATATATCACAGTCCTATAATTCACCCCTCCACTTT
TRBJ2-7 17 TRBV10-2 TRBD2 once CASRVGTSGGRGYEQYF TGCGCCAGCAGGGTCGGGACTAGCGGGGGCCGGGGATACGAGCAGTACTTC
TRBJ2-2 15 TRBV28 TRBD2 - CASRGLAFRTGELFF TGTGCCAGCAGGGGACTAGCGTTTAGGACCGGGGAGCTGTTTTTT
TRBJ1-1 15 TRBV11-2 TRBD1 - CASSLRTGGNTEAFF TGTGCCAGCAGCTTACGGACAGGGGGGAACACTGAAGCTTTCTTT
TRBJ2-7 16 TRBV27 TRBD1 - CASSSPGQGFAYEQYF TGTGCCAGCAGTTCCCCAGGACAGGGATTCGCCTACGAGCAGTACTTC
TRBJ1-6 14 TRBV6-4 TRBD1 - CASSQGAGNSPLHF TGTGCCAGCAGCCAGGGGGCAGGGAATTCACCCCTCCACTTT
TRBJ1-5 13 TRBV27 TRBD1 once CASSPGGAQPQHF TGTGCCAGCAGTCCAGGGGGCGCGCAGCCCCAGCATTTT
TRBJ1-2 13 TRBV29-1 - few CSVAPGEGYGYTF TGCAGCGTTGCCCCCGGAGAGGGCTATGGCTACACCTTC
TRBJ1-4 15 TRBV18 - - CASSPAMNLNEKLFF TGTGCCAGCTCACCAGCGATGAACCTGAATGAAAAACTGTTTTTT
TRBJ1-5 13 TRBV7-2 - few CASSLARDQPQHF TGTGCCAGCAGCTTAGCTCGGGATCAGCCCCAGCATTTT
TRBJ1-5 17 TRBV7-8 - - CASSLVDSRWSNQPQHF TGTGCCAGCAGCTTAGTGGACTCCAGGTGGAGCAATCAGCCCCAGCATTTT
TRBJ1-4 16 TRBV30 TRBD1 - CAWSSRDRGYYEKLFF TGTGCCTGGAGTTCTCGGGACAGGGGTTATTATGAAAAACTGTTTTTT
TRBJ1-3 15 TRBV7-6 - - CASSLRRFSGNTIYF TGTGCCAGCAGCTTGCGCAGGTTCTCTGGAAACACCATATATTTT
TRBJ1-2 15 TRBV6-5 TRBD1 - CASTDRTGLNLGYTF TGTGCCAGCACCGATAGGACAGGCCTTAACCTTGGCTACACCTTC
TRBJ1-5 16 TRBV27 - - CASSDGRGYSNQPQHF TGTGCCAGCAGTGACGGACGGGGATATAGCAATCAGCCCCAGCATTTT
TRBJ1-1 11 TRBV19 - - CASTDGVEAFF TGTGCCAGTACCGACGGAGTTGAAGCTTTCTTT
TRBJ1-2 13 TRBV7-9 - - CASSTTGDYGYTF TGTGCCAGCAGCACGACAGGAGACTATGGCTACACCTTC
TRBJ2-7 15 TRBV27 TRBD1 - CASSITGGQTYEQYF TGTGCCAGCAGTATTACAGGGGGTCAAACCTACGAGCAGTACTTC
TRBJ1-4 15 TRBV5-1 - - CASSLIRGANEKLFF TGCGCCAGCAGCCTTATCAGGGGAGCTAATGAAAAACTGTTTTTT
TRBJ2-7 12 TRBV28 - - CASSRDTSQQYF TGTGCCAGCAGTCGGGATACAAGCCAGCAGTACTTC
TRBJ1-2 15 TRBV4-2 TRBD1 - CASSQSTGEGYGYTF TGTGCCAGCAGCCAGTCGACAGGGGAAGGATATGGCTACACCTTC
TRBJ1-2 12 TRBV27 - - CASKDSGYGYTF TGTGCCAGTAAGGACTCAGGCTATGGCTACACCTTC